The 6 T cell receptor beta chains below were found in one sample sequenced in a study of blood T cell repertoires in COVID-19. Measured with immunoSEQ multiplex PCR; TCRdb has only the in-frame clones, and not every one. The sample lists about 350,000 clones, less than 90% occurring once. The sequenced sample was PBMCs or T cells enriched from blood (not recorded which). These receptors all come from a woman aged 25 to 45 who had recovered from COVID-19.

V and J are TRBV27 and TRBJ2-3, with D unclear. In germline, CDR1 is MNHEY, CDR2 SMNVEV (reference sequence). The CDR3 spans 14 residues. V lost 3 bases to trimming and J lost 3 bases, with 10 bases between them. CDR3 nucleotides: TGTGCCAGCAGTTTTCGGCTAGGAACAGATACGCAGTATTTT. Protein product: CASSFRLGTDTQYF.

In this sample, this clone turned up once. The chain is built from TRBV12-3 or TRBV12-4 and TRBJ2-5; D is unresolved. The CDR3 is 11 residues long. V was pared by 2 bases and J by 7 bases, with 5 bases between. CDR3 coding DNA: TGTGCCAGCAGTTTAACTGCGACCCAGTACTTC. Amino acid sequence: CASSLTATQYF.

This clone was counted once. The chain carries TRBV5-1 and TRBJ1-3, with D hard to call. This CDR3 contains 15 residues. V was shortened by 2 bases and J by 0 bases, with 9 bases between the two germline ends. Germline assignment: CDR1 SGHRS and CDR2 YFSETQ. DNA for the CDR3: TGCGCCAGCAGCTTCTCTGGGAGCTCTGGAAACACCATATATTTT. Translation: CASSFSGSSGNTIYF. The full variable domain, its missing parts supplied by reference TRBV5-1 and TRBJ1-3, is KAGVTQTPRYLIKTRGQQVTLSCSPISGHRSVSWYQQTPGQGLQFLFEYFSETQRNKGNFPGRFSGRQFSNSRSEMNVSTLELGDSALYLCASSFSGSSGNTIYFGEGSWLTVV.

This rearrangement joins TRBV14 to TRBJ1-1; possible D gene TRBD1, 5 bases. Per the germline V gene, CDR1 is SGHDN and CDR2 is FVKESK. Trimming left V 8 bases short and J 1 base short, with 14 bases between. The CDR3 is 14 amino acids. CDR3 protein: CASRRQSGNTEAFF. CDR3 nucleotide sequence: TGTGCCAGCCGCAGACAGTCAGGGAACACTGAAGCTTTCTTT.

The rearrangement uses TRBV19 and TRBJ2-3; 12 bases are shared with TRBD2. With V trimmed by 3 bases and J by 2 bases, 12 bases remained unmatched. The length of the CDR3 is 19 residues. Germline CDR1 is LNHDA and CDR2 is SQIVND (reference sequence). CDR3 sequence: CASSMRVRASGGVTDTQYF. Here the CDR3 DNA reads TGTGCCAGTAGTATGAGGGTGAGGGCTAGCGGGGGGGTCACAGATACGCAGTATTTT.

The chain joins TRBV9 to TRBJ1-6; D is undetermined. With 0 bases removed from V and 5 bases from J, the gap between germline ends came to 3 bases. The CDR3 sequence is 13 residues long. Germline V gene data show CDR1 as SGDLS and CDR2 as YYNGEE. The CDR3 sequence: CASSVGDNSPLHF. The CDR3 DNA follows: TGTGCCAGCAGCGTAGGAGATAATTCACCCCTCCACTTT.